The following is a TCR beta chain sequence with its context. The assay was immunoSEQ multiplex PCR, and TCRdb's table has in-frame clones only and misses some. The sample lists roughly 52,000 clones; 90% to 95% were seen once. The record originates from a study of technical replicates of blood from a handful of donors. The CDR3 runs 16 residues. J lost 2 bases, V lost 3 bases, and 10 bases had no gene match. Germline-derived CDR1 and CDR2 are MNHNS and SASEGT. The sequence was collected from a human donor in good health. Some clones in this sample may be carry-over from other donors' samples. Sequencing input: PBMCs. The chain carries TRBV6-1 and TRBJ2-7; 7 bases match TRBD2. The CDR3 DNA follows: TGTGCCAGCAGTGATTCCTACAGCGGGGTGACCTACGAGCAGTACTTC. Its protein is CASSDSYSGVTYEQYF.